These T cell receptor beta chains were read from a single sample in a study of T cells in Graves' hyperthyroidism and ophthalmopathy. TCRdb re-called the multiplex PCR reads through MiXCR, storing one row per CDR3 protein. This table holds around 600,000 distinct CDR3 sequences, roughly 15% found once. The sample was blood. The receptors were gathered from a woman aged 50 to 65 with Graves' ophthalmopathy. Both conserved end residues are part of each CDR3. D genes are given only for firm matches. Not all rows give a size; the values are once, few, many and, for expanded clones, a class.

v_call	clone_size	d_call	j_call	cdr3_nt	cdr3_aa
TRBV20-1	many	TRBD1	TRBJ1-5	TGCAGTGCATCAACAGGGGATAGCAATCAGCCCCAGCATTTT	CSASTGDSNQPQHF
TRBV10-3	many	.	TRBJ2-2	TGTGCCATCAGATCTCCGGGGACGGAAACCGGGGAGCTGTTTTTT	CAIRSPGTETGELFF
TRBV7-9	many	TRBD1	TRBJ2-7	TGTGCCAGCAGATCGGGACAGAGGCCCTACGAGCAGTACTTC	CASRSGQRPYEQYF
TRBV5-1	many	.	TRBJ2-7	TGCGCCAGCAGCAGCCGCTCATCGAAGACAGGCCACGAGCAGTACTTC	CASSSRSSKTGHEQYF
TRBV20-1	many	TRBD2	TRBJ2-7	TGCAGTGCTCAGTCCGGGACTAGCGGCTACTACGAGCAGTACTTC	CSAQSGTSGYYEQYF
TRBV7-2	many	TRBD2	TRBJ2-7	TGTGCCAGCAGAAACGGACTAGCGGACTCCTACGAGCAGTACTTC	CASRNGLADSYEQYF
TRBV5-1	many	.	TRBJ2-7	TGCGCCAGCAGCATGAGACCCGTTACGGTCTCCTACGAGCAGTACTTC	CASSMRPVTVSYEQYF
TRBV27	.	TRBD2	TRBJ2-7	TGTGCCAGCAGTTTAGATAGCGGGAGTCTCTACGAGCAGTACTTC	CASSLDSGSLYEQYF
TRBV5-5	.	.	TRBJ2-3	TGTGCCAGCGGTCCGGGACCCACAGATACGCAGTATTTT	CASGPGPTDTQYF
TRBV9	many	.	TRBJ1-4	TGTGCCAGCAGCGTCTCAGGGGATGAGTATGAAAAACTGTTTTTT	CASSVSGDEYEKLFF